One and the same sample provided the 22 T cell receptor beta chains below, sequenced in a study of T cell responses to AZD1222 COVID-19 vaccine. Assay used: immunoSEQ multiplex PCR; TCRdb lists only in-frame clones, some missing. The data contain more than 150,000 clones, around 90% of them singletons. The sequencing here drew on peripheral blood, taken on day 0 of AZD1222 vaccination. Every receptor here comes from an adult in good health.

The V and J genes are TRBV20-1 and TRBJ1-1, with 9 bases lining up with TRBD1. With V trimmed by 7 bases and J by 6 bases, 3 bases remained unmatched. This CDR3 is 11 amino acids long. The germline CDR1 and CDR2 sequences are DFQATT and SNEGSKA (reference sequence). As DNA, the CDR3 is TGCAGTGGACAGGGGGTAGCTGAAGCTTTCTTT. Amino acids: CSGQGVAEAFF.

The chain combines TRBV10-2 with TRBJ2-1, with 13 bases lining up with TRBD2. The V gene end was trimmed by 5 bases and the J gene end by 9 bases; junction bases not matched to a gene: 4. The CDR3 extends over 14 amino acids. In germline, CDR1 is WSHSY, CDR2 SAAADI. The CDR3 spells CASSLRLAGGEQFF. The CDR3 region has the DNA TGCGCCAGCAGTCTTAGACTAGCGGGGGGTGAGCAGTTCTTC.

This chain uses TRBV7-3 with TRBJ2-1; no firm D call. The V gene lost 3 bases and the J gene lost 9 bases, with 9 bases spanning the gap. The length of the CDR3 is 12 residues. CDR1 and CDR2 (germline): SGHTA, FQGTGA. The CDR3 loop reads CASSFSLGEQFF. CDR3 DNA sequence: TGTGCCAGCAGCTTTAGTCTTGGTGAGCAGTTCTTC.

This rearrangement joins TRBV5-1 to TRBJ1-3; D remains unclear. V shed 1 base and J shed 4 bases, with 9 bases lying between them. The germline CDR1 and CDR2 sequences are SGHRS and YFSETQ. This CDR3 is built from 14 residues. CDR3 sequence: CASSLTMGGNTIYF. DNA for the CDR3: TGCGCCAGCAGCTTGACGATGGGAGGAAACACCATATATTTT.

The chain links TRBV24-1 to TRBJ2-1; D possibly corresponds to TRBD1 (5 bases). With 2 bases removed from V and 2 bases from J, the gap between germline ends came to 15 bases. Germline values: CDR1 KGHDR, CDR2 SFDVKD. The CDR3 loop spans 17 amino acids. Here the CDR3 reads CATSDSLGPQAYNEQFF. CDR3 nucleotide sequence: TGTGCCACCAGTGATTCCCTCGGGCCACAGGCCTACAATGAGCAGTTCTTC.

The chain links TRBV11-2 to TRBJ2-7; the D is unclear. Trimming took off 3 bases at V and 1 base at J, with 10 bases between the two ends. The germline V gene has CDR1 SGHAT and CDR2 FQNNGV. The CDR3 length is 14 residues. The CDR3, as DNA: TGTGCCAGCAGCTTGAAGGTTTTATCCTACGAGCAGTACTTC. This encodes CASSLKVLSYEQYF.

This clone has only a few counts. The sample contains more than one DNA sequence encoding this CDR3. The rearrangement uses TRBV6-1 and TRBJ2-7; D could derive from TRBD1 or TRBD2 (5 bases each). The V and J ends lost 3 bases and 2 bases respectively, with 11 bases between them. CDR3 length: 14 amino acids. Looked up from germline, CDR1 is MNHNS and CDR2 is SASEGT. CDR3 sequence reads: CASSEGTGPYEQYF. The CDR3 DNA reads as TGTGCCAGCAGTGAGGGGACCGGGCCCTACGAGCAGTACTTC.

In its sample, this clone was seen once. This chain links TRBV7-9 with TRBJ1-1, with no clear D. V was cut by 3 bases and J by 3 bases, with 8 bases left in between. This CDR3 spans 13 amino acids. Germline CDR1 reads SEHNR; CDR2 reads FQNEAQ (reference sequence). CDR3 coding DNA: TGTGCCAGCAGCTTCGGGAGTGACACTGAAGCTTTCTTT. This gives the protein CASSFGSDTEAFF.

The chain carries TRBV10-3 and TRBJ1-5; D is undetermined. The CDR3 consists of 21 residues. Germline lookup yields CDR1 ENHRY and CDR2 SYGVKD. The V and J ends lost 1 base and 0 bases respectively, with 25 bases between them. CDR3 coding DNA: TGTGCCATCAGTGAGTATCCCCCGCAGAGCGCCGCTACTTATAGCAATCAGCCCCAGCATTTT. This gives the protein CAISEYPPQSAATYSNQPQHF.

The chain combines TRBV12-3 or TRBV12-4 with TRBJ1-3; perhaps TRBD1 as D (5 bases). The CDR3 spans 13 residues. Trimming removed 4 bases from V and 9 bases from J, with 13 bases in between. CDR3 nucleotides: TGTGCCAGCAGTTATAGCATTGGGGCCACCATATATTTT. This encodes CASSYSIGATIYF.

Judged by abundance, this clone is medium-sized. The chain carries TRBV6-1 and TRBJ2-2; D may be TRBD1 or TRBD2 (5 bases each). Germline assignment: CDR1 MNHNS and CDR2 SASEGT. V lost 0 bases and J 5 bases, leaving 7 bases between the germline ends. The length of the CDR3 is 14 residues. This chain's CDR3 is CASSEAGDTGELFF. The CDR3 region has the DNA TGTGCCAGCAGTGAAGCGGGGGATACCGGGGAGCTGTTTTTT.

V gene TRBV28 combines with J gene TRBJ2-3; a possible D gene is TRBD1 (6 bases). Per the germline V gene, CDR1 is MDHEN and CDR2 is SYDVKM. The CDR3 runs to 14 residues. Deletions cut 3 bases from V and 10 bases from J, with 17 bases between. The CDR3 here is CASSLSWTALPQYF. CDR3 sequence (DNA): TGTGCCAGCAGTTTGTCTTGGACAGCTTTACCGCAGTATTTT.

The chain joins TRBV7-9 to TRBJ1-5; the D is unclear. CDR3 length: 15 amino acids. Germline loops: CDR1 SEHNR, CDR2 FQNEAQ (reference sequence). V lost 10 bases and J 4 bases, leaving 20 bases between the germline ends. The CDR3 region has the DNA TGTGCCACCGGGTGGGTCAGCGCCTTAAATCAGCCCCAGCATTTT. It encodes CATGWVSALNQPQHF.

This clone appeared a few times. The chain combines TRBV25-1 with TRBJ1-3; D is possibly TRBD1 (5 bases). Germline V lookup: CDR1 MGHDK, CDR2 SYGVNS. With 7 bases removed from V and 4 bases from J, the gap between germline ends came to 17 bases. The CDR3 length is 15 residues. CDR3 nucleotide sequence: TGTGCCAGCACCCATGGGGGGACGTTCGGAAACACCATATATTTT. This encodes CASTHGGTFGNTIYF.

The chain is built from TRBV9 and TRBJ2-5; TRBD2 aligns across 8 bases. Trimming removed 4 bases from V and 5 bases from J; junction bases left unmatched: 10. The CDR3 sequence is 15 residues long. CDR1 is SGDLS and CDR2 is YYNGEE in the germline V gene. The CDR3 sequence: CASSPEGTRGETQYF. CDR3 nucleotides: TGTGCCAGCAGCCCGGAGGGGACTAGAGGGGAGACCCAGTACTTC.

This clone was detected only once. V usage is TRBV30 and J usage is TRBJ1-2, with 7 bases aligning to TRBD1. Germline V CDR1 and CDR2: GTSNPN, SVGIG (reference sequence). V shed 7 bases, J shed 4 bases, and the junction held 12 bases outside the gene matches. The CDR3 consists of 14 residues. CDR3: CAFQGGAAGYGYTF. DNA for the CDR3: TGTGCCTTCCAGGGGGGGGCCGCCGGCTATGGCTACACCTTC.

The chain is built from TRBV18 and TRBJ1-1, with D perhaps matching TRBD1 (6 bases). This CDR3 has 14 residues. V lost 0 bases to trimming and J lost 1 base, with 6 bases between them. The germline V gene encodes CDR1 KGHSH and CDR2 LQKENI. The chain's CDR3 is CASSPPDRNTEAFF. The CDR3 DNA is TGTGCCAGCTCACCACCGGACAGGAACACTGAAGCTTTCTTT.

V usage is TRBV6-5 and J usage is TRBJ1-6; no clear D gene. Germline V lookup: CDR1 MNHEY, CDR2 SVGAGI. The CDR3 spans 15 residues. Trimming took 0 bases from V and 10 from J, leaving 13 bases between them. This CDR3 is CASSYSNRDESPLHF. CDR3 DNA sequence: TGTGCCAGCAGTTACTCGAATAGGGATGAGTCACCCCTCCACTTT.

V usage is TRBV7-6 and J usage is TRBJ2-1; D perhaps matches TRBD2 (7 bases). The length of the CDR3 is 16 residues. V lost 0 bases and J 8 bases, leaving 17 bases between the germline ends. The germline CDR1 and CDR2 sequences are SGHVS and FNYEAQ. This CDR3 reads CASSLALGGGGHEQFF. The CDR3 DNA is TGTGCCAGCAGCTTAGCGCTGGGCGGGGGCGGCCATGAGCAGTTCTTC.

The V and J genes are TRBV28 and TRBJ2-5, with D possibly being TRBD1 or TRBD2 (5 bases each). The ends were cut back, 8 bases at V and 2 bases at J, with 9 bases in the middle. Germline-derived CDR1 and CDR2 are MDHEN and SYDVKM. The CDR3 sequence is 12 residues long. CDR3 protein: CASGGPQETQYF. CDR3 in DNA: TGTGCCAGCGGGGGACCTCAAGAGACCCAGTACTTC. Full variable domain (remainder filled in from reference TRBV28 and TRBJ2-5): DVKVTQSSRYLVKRTGEKVFLECVQDMDHENMFWYRQDPGLGLRLIYFSYDVKMKEKGDIPEGYSVSREKKERFSLILESASTNQTSMYLCASGGPQETQYFGPGTRLLVL.

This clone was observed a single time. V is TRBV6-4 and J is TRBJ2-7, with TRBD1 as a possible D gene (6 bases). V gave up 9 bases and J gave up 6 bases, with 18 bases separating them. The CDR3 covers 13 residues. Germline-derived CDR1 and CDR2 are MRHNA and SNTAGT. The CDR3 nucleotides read TGTGCCAGACAAAGGACAGAGACTCCCGAGCAGTACTTC. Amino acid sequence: CARQRTETPEQYF.

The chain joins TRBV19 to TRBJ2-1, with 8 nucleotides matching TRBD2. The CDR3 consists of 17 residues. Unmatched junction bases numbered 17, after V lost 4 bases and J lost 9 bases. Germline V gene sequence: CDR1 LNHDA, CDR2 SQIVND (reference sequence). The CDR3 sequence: CASSRQILGLAFIEQFF. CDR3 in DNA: TGTGCCAGTAGTAGGCAGATTCTCGGACTAGCATTTATTGAGCAGTTCTTC.